This passage covers 30 T cell receptor beta chains from one sample sequenced in a study of T cells expressing NK-cell markers. TCRdb reprocessed the 5' RACE reads and keeps a single row for each CDR3 protein, giving no DNA. Its clone listing holds about 390,000 distinct CDR3 sequences. Sequencing was carried out using blood T cells: a sorted CD56 or NKG2C T cell subset, CD4+ or CD8+ T cells, or bulk PBMC T cells (not recorded which). The receptors stem from a woman aged 45-65 years in good health.

The chain recombines TRBV6-5 with TRBJ2-7. The CDR3 consists of 12 residues. Germline loops: CDR1 MNHEY, CDR2 SVGAGI. This CDR3 is CASRKRTYEQYF.

The V and J genes are TRBV24-1 and TRBJ1-2. Germline CDR1 is KGHDR and CDR2 is SFDVKD. There are 11 residues in the CDR3. The CDR3: CATPEAYGYTF.

The CDR3 reads CASSFGQGIGYTF. This rearrangement joins TRBV12-3 or TRBV12-4 to TRBJ1-2; TCRdb calls TRBD1, which cannot be checked without DNA. The CDR3 consists of 13 residues.

The chain uses TRBV12-3 or TRBV12-4 and TRBJ2-4; TCRdb proposes TRBD1, but this gene call is untestable without DNA. The CDR3 length is 13 residues. CDR3 in amino acids: CASRFPGTASSYF.

The V call is TRBV4-1, the J call TRBJ1-3; the D gene TCRdb calls, TRBD1, cannot be checked with no DNA. CDR3 length equals 16 residues. The germline V gene encodes CDR1 MGHRA and CDR2 YSYEKL. The CDR3 sequence: CASSQPGQSSGNTIYF.

The chain is built from TRBV10-3 and TRBJ1-1; the D call of TRBD1 rests on TCRdb alone, since no DNA is present to check it. Germline V gene sequence: CDR1 ENHRY, CDR2 SYGVKD. The CDR3 consists of 14 residues. The CDR3 sequence is CAISKGAANTEAFF.

The chain is built from TRBV12-3 or TRBV12-4 and TRBJ2-3; TCRdb proposes TRBD2, but this gene call is untestable without DNA. This CDR3 has 12 amino acids. The CDR3 is CASSPPGLDGYF.

The chain joins TRBV11-2 to TRBJ2-3; the D gene TCRdb calls, TRBD2, cannot be checked with no DNA. The CDR3 runs 14 residues. Germline V CDR1 and CDR2: SGHAT, FQNNGV. CDR3 protein: CASSIRTSGSAQYF.

The CDR3 sequence: CATQGQTYEQYF. The gene calls are TRBV19 and TRBJ2-7; absent DNA, TCRdb's TRBD1 call cannot be checked. Germline V gene lookup returns CDR1 LNHDA and CDR2 SQIVND (reference sequence). This CDR3 has 12 residues.

This rearrangement joins TRBV5-1 to TRBJ2-7; TCRdb's assignment of TRBD1 cannot be checked, as there is no DNA. Germline loops: CDR1 SGHRS, CDR2 YFSETQ. This CDR3 has 14 amino acids. CDR3 residues: CASSLEGGGYEQYF. The full variable domain, rest sourced from reference TRBV5-1 and TRBJ2-7, is KAGVTQTPRYLIKTRGQQVTLSCSPISGHRSVSWYQQTPGQGLQFLFEYFSETQRNKGNFPGRFSGRQFSNSRSEMNVSTLELGDSALYLCASSLEGGGYEQYFGPGTRLTVT.

The chain joins TRBV6-1 to TRBJ1-5. This CDR3 spans 12 amino acids. Germline assignment: CDR1 MNHNS and CDR2 SASEGT. This chain's CDR3 is CASSVLGQPQHF.

The chain's CDR3 is CASSQDRESSYNSPLHF. The chain carries TRBV4-2 and TRBJ1-6. CDR3 length: 17 amino acids. Germline CDR1 reads LGHNA; CDR2 reads YNFKEQ.

The chain employs TRBV10-3 and TRBJ2-3; the TCRdb D gene call, TRBD1, has no DNA to confirm it. The CDR3 spans 15 residues. Germline CDR1 ENHRY, CDR2 SYGVKD. The CDR3 sequence is CAISDGQANTDTQYF.

The rearrangement joins TRBV3-1 to TRBJ2-5; TCRdb calls TRBD1, which cannot be checked without DNA. The CDR3 contains 13 residues. Per the germline V gene, CDR1 is LGHDT and CDR2 is YNNKEL (reference sequence). This CDR3 is CASSKTGTETQYF.

This chain links TRBV12-3 or TRBV12-4 with TRBJ1-4; TCRdb gives TRBD1 as the D gene, but with no DNA this cannot be confirmed. The CDR3 contains 14 residues. The CDR3 loop is CASSFGGPGEKLFF.

The chain links TRBV3-1 to TRBJ2-1. Germline V gives CDR1 LGHDT, CDR2 YNNKEL (reference sequence). The CDR3 spans 13 residues. CDR3 in amino acids: CASSPPVENEQFF.

The rearrangement links TRBV7-2 to TRBJ2-2. The CDR3 runs 13 residues. Germline values: CDR1 SGHTA, CDR2 FQGNSA. The CDR3 protein is CASSELRTGELFF.

The chain joins TRBV12-3 or TRBV12-4 to TRBJ1-1; TCRdb proposes TRBD1, but this gene call is untestable without DNA. The CDR3 is 15 amino acids. The CDR3: CASSLLAGQGGKAFF.

This rearrangement joins TRBV10-3 to TRBJ2-3. The CDR3 has 13 residues. Germline CDR1 and CDR2: ENHRY and SYGVKD. The CDR3 loop is CAISESPTDTQYF.

The rearrangement joins TRBV29-1 to TRBJ1-1; absent DNA, TCRdb's TRBD1 call cannot be checked. Germline assignment: CDR1 SQVTM and CDR2 ANQGSEA. CDR3 length: 13 residues. CDR3 region: CSVAQVTGVEAFF.

This sequence joins TRBV5-1 and TRBJ2-1; TCRdb names TRBD2, which stays unverified in the absence of DNA. CDR3 length equals 15 residues. Germline V gene lookup returns CDR1 SGHRS and CDR2 YFSETQ. The chain's CDR3 is CASSPLTSGHNEQFF.

The chain couples TRBV20-1 to TRBJ2-7; no DNA is available, so the TRBD2 call from TCRdb remains unchecked. This CDR3 is built from 15 residues. Per the germline V gene, CDR1 is DFQATT and CDR2 is SNEGSKA (reference sequence). This CDR3 is CSASEEAGLVYEQYF.

The chain carries TRBV30 and TRBJ2-1; TCRdb designates TRBD2, a call that cannot be tested without DNA. Germline assignment: CDR1 GTSNPN and CDR2 SVGIG (reference sequence). The CDR3 is 13 residues long. The CDR3 spells CAWSVNKGDEQFF.

V and J are TRBV6-6 and TRBJ2-1. CDR3 length: 13 amino acids. Germline V lookup: CDR1 MNHNY, CDR2 SVGAGI (reference sequence). This chain's CDR3 is CASSYSDNNEQFF.

The CDR3 loop is CASSNLAGAVDTQYF. This chain links TRBV19 with TRBJ2-3; TCRdb indicates TRBD2, and absent DNA this call remains unverified. CDR3 length equals 15 residues. Per the germline V gene, CDR1 is LNHDA and CDR2 is SQIVND (reference sequence). The entire variable domain, with the rest obtained from reference TRBV19 and TRBJ2-3, is as follows: DGGITQSPKYLFRKEGQNVTLSCEQNLNHDAMYWYRQDPGQGLRLIYYSQIVNDFQKGDIAEGYSVSREKKESFPLTVTSAQKNPTAFYLCASSNLAGAVDTQYFGPGTRLTVL.

The gene calls are TRBV12-3 or TRBV12-4 and TRBJ2-3; TCRdb calls TRBD2, which cannot be checked without DNA. The CDR3 extends over 14 amino acids. The CDR3 reads CASSLREGTDTQYF.

The V gene is TRBV29-1, the J gene TRBJ2-1; TCRdb selects TRBD1, and the lack of DNA leaves this call unchecked. Germline lookup yields CDR1 SQVTM and CDR2 ANQGSEA. This CDR3 region has 16 residues. CDR3 in amino acids: CSVSTTMAGRSGEQFF.

The V gene is TRBV12-3 or TRBV12-4, the J gene TRBJ2-5; TCRdb reports TRBD2, a call that lacks DNA to check it against. The CDR3 extends over 12 amino acids. CDR3 region: CASSPSKGTQYF.

V is TRBV4-1 and J is TRBJ2-3; TCRdb outputs TRBD2, but without DNA this stays unchecked. The CDR3 spans 14 residues. Germline V gives CDR1 MGHRA, CDR2 YSYEKL. CDR3 loop: CASSQDSRRTSTYF.

The chain employs TRBV7-6 and TRBJ2-3; TCRdb reports TRBD2, a call that lacks DNA to check it against. This CDR3 has 19 amino acids. In germline, CDR1 is SGHVS, CDR2 FNYEAQ. CDR3 loop: CASSLESPPAGGKSDTQYF.